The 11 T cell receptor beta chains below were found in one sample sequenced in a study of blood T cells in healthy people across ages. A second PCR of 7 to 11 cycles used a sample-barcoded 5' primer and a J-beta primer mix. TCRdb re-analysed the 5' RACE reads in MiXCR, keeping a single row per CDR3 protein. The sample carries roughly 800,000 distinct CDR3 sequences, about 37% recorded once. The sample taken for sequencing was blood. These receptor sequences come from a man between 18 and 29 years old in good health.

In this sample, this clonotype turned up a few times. CDR3 DNA sequence: TGTGCCAGCAGCCCTTATTACAATGAGCAGTTCTTC. Translating gives CASSPYYNEQFF. This chain uses TRBV28 with TRBJ2-1; D remains ambiguous. This CDR3 contains 12 residues. Germline V gene lookup returns CDR1 MDHEN and CDR2 SYDVKM. V lost 6 bases and J 4 bases, leaving 7 bases between the germline ends.

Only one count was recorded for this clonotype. CDR3 protein: CASSRAPGQDAYGYTF. CDR3 in DNA: TGTGCCAGCAGCCGCGCCCCGGGCCAAGACGCCTATGGCTACACCTTC. The J gene is TRBJ1-2, the V gene TRBV6-2 or TRBV6-3; unclear D gene. Looked up from germline, CDR1 is MNHEY and CDR2 is SVGEGT. V gave up 6 bases and J gave up 4 bases, with 21 bases separating them. The CDR3 sequence is 16 residues long.

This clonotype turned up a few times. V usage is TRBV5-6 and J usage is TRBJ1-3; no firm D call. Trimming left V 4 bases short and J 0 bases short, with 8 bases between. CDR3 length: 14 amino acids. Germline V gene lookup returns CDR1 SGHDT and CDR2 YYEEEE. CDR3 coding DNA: TGTGCCAGCAGCGACCGAAGCTCTGGAAACACCATATATTTT. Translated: CASSDRSSGNTIYF.

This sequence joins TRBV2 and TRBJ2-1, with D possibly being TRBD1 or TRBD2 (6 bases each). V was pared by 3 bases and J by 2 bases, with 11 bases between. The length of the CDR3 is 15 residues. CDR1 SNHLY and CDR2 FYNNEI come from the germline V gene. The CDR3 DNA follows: TGTGCCAGCAGTGATGACGGGGGCGCCTACAATGAGCAGTTCTTC. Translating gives CASSDDGGAYNEQFF.

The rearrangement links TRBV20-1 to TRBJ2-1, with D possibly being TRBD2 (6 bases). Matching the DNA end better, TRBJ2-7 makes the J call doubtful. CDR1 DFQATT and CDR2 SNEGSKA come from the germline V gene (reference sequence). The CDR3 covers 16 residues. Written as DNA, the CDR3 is TGCAGTGCTAGCCGTTTGGCGGGGATGAGGAACAATGAGCAGTACTTC. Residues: CSASRLAGMRNNEQYF.

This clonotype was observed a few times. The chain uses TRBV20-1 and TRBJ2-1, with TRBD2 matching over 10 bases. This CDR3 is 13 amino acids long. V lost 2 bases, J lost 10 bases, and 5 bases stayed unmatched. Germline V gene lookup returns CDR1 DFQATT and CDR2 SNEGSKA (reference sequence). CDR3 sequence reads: CSARLAGVGEQFF. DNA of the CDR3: TGCAGTGCTAGACTAGCGGGGGTTGGGGAGCAGTTCTTC.

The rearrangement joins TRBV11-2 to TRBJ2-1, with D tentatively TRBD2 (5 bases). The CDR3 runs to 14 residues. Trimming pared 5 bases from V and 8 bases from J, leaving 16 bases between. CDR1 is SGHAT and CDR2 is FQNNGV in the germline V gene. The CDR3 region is CASSPDGNPDEQFF. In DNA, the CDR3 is TGTGCCAGCAGCCCGGACGGGAACCCCGATGAGCAGTTCTTC.

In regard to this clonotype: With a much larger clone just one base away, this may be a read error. Here the CDR3 DNA reads TGTGCCAGCAGCTTAGGTGGGACAGGACCAGACAATGAGCAGTTCTTC. It encodes CASSLGGTGPDNEQFF. The rearrangement uses TRBV7-9 and TRBJ2-1; TRBD1 aligns across 8 bases. Germline V gene sequence: CDR1 SEHNR, CDR2 FQNEAQ (reference sequence). This CDR3 comprises 16 residues. J lost 5 bases, V lost 1 base, and 7 bases had no gene match.

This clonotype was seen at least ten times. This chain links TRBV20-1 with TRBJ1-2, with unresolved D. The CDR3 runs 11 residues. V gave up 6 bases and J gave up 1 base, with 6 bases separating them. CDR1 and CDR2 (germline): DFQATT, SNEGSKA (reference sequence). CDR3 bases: TGCAGTGCAGAAGATAACTATGGCTACACCTTC. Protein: CSAEDNYGYTF.

The CDR3 region is CASVGELGYTF. In DNA form, the CDR3 reads TGTGCCAGCGTGGGGGAGTTAGGCTACACCTTC. The J gene is TRBJ1-2, the V gene TRBV6-1, with D possibly matching TRBD1 (5 bases). Trimming removed 8 bases at V and 8 bases at J, with 12 bases between. Germline loops: CDR1 MNHNS, CDR2 SASEGT. This CDR3 spans 11 amino acids.

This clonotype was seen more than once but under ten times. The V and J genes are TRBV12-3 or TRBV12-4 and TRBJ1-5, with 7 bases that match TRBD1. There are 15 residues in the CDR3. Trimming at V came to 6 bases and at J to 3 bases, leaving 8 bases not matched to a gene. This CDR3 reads CASSLRQGLNQPQHF. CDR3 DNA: TGTGCCAGCAGCCTTAGACAGGGCCTCAATCAGCCCCAGCATTTT.